This entry lists 31 T cell receptor beta chains sequenced from one sample in a study of beta chain features in type 1 diabetes. No antigen has been assigned to these receptors. The authors reverse transcribed all of the isolated RNA, so sequencing captured expressed TCRB transcripts. The protocol was immunoSEQ multiplex PCR, while the TCRdb copy is restricted to in-frame clones and leaves out a portion. The data contain 130,000 or so clones, roughly 10% of them singletons. Whole-study findings and limits: Among all four CD4+ subsets, Type 1 diabetes patients had TCRB CDR3s that were moderately but significantly shorter.

The sequencing sample was made of central memory CD4+ T cells from blood. All receptors come from a man younger than 45 with type 1 diabetes.

This clone was seen a single time. V gene TRBV9 combines with J gene TRBJ2-5; D gene ambiguous. Germline V gene lookup returns CDR1 SGDLS and CDR2 YYNGEE. This CDR3 region has 13 residues. V was clipped by 0 bases and J by 4 bases, with 7 bases between them. In DNA form, the CDR3 reads TGTGCCAGCAGCGTAGGTATGGCAGAGACCCAGTACTTC. Amino acid sequence: CASSVGMAETQYF.

Comment on this clone: Additional DNA sequences in this sample encode the identical CDR3. The chain combines TRBV7-2 with TRBJ1-6; D ambiguous. The CDR3 covers 15 residues. Trimming removed 5 bases at V and 4 bases at J, with 12 bases between. The germline V gene encodes CDR1 SGHTA and CDR2 FQGNSA. The CDR3 is CASSREGDYNSPLHF. The CDR3 nucleotides are TGTGCCAGCAGCCGGGAGGGCGATTATAATTCACCCCTCCACTTT.

The rearrangement links TRBV7-2 to TRBJ2-3; D is ambiguous. Trimming took off 4 bases at V and 6 bases at J, with 14 bases between the two ends. CDR1 and CDR2 from the germline V gene are SGHTA and FQGNSA. The CDR3 extends over 14 amino acids. The DNA of the CDR3 is TGTGCCAGCAGCTATGGGTCAAGCGAGGATACGCAGTATTTT. This gives the protein CASSYGSSEDTQYF. The full variable domain, its missing parts supplied by reference TRBV7-2 and TRBJ2-3, is GAGVSQSPSNKVTEKGKDVELRCDPISGHTALYWYRQSLGQGLEFLIYFQGNSAPDKSGLPSDRFSAERTGGSVSTLTIQRTQQEDSAVYLCASSYGSSEDTQYFGPGTRLTVL.

This chain joins TRBV5-1 and TRBJ1-5; the D is unclear. Germline CDR1 is SGHRS and CDR2 is YFSETQ. CDR3 length: 14 residues. The V end was cut by 2 bases, the J end by 5 bases, with 11 bases between. CDR3 protein: CASSLGSKDQPQHF. The CDR3 bases are TGCGCCAGCAGCTTAGGGAGTAAGGATCAGCCCCAGCATTTT.

This clone was detected only a few times. The J gene is TRBJ1-1, the V gene TRBV2; TRBD1 aligns across 8 bases. V trimming: 4 bases; J trimming: 11 bases; junction bases outside the gene matches: 15. Germline CDR1 reads SNHLY; CDR2 reads FYNNEI. The CDR3 is 15 amino acids. CDR3 in DNA: TGTGCCAGCAGTGCGGACCTGACAGGGGAGGTTAGGGCTTTCTTT. As protein: CASSADLTGEVRAFF.

J is TRBJ2-4 and V is TRBV7-9; 8 positions match TRBD1. The CDR3 extends over 17 amino acids. The V gene end was trimmed by 5 bases and the J gene end by 0 bases; junction bases not matched to a gene: 9. CDR1 is SEHNR and CDR2 is FQNEAQ in the germline V gene (reference sequence). This CDR3 reads CASSGDRGNIAKNIQYF. The DNA for the CDR3 is TGTGCCAGCAGCGGAGACAGGGGAAATATAGCCAAAAACATTCAGTACTTC.

V and J are TRBV11-2 and TRBJ2-7; D is undetermined. CDR3 length equals 14 residues. CDR1 is SGHAT and CDR2 is FQNNGV in the germline V gene. V lost 5 bases, J lost 1 base, and 12 bases lay in between. CDR3 sequence (DNA): TGTGCCAGCAGCCCTATGAAGGAGTCCTACGAGCAGTACTTC. Amino acid sequence: CASSPMKESYEQYF.

This clone showed up just a few times. The rearrangement uses TRBV5-1 and TRBJ2-5; TRBD2 matches at 7 bases. Germline CDR1 SGHRS, CDR2 YFSETQ. The CDR3 runs 15 residues. J gave up 1 base and V 4 bases, and 7 bases lay outside the gene matches. The CDR3 loop reads CASSRNTGGQETQYF. Here the CDR3 DNA reads TGCGCCAGCAGCCGAAATACGGGGGGCCAAGAGACCCAGTACTTC.

This clone was observed a handful of times. The CDR3 protein is CASSQLQGGANVLTF. CDR3 in DNA: TGCGCCAGCAGCCAATTACAGGGTGGGGCCAACGTCCTGACTTTC. The chain recombines TRBV4-3 with TRBJ2-6; perhaps TRBD1 as D (6 bases). CDR3 size: 15 residues. V dropped 2 bases and J dropped 3 bases, with 8 bases sitting between them. From germline, CDR1 is LGHNA and CDR2 YSLEER.

The rearrangement joins TRBV28 to TRBJ2-1; 8 nucleotides agree with TRBD1. The CDR3 extends over 13 amino acids. Germline CDR1 MDHEN, CDR2 SYDVKM. Trimming at V came to 8 bases and at J to 5 bases, leaving 5 bases not matched to a gene. CDR3 nucleotides: TGTGCCAGCCTGGGGGACAGGCACAATGAGCAGTTCTTC. Translation gives CASLGDRHNEQFF.

The table lists this clone with a few counts. The chain couples TRBV18 to TRBJ2-1; TRBD2 agrees at 7 bases. Germline lookup yields CDR1 KGHSH and CDR2 LQKENI. The CDR3 totals 14 residues. Trimming at V came to 8 bases and at J to 0 bases, leaving 4 bases not matched to a gene. The CDR3 loop reads CASLAASSYNEQFF. The CDR3 DNA follows: TGTGCCAGCCTAGCGGCTAGCTCCTACAATGAGCAGTTCTTC.

This clone was seen a handful of times. The rearrangement joins TRBV10-2 to TRBJ2-1; TRBD1 matches 8 bases. The germline CDR1 and CDR2 sequences are WSHSY and SAAADI. The CDR3 is 16 residues long. Germline trimming cut 6 bases from V and 7 bases from J; bases unmatched to any gene: 14. CDR3 sequence reads: CASRGTLTGGENEQFF. In nucleotides, the CDR3 is TGCGCCAGCAGAGGCACTTTAACAGGGGGAGAGAATGAGCAGTTCTTC.

In its sample, this clone was seen a few times. The gene calls are TRBV18 and TRBJ1-6; 7 bases agree with TRBD1. V dropped 6 bases and J dropped 7; count of bases not matched to a gene: 6. Germline-derived CDR1 and CDR2 are KGHSH and LQKENI. The CDR3 is 14 amino acids. CDR3 sequence (DNA): TGTGCCAGCTCTCCCGGACAGGAGAATTCACCCCTCCACTTT. It yields the protein CASSPGQENSPLHF. The full variable domain, in which reference TRBV18 and TRBJ1-6 provide the parts outside the CDR3, is NAGVMQNPRHLVRRRGQEARLRCSPMKGHSHVYWYRQLPEEGLKFMVYLQKENIIDESGMPKERFSAEFPKEGPSILRIQQVVRGDSAAYFCASSPGQENSPLHFGNGTRLTVT.

This clone was found a few times. In nucleotides, the CDR3 is TGTGCCAGCACCTTCGAAGACTCCTCCTACGAGCAGTACTTC. Translated: CASTFEDSSYEQYF. This chain links TRBV4-2 with TRBJ2-7; D call uncertain. CDR1 LGHNA and CDR2 YNFKEQ come from the germline V gene. This CDR3 is 14 amino acids long. Trimming removed 7 bases from V and 0 bases from J, with 13 bases in between.

V is TRBV6-1 and J is TRBJ2-5; a possible D gene is TRBD2 (6 bases). The CDR3 sequence is 13 residues long. V was clipped by 5 bases and J by 4 bases, with 11 bases between them. From germline, CDR1 is MNHNS and CDR2 SASEGT. CDR3 DNA: TGTGCCAGCAGTCCGTCCGGGGGAGAGACCCAGTACTTC. Translation gives CASSPSGGETQYF.

This chain links TRBV11-2 with TRBJ2-5, with unresolved D. Trimming left V 5 bases short and J 5 bases short, with 9 bases between. The CDR3 length is 12 residues. The germline V gene has CDR1 SGHAT and CDR2 FQNNGV. DNA for the CDR3: TGTGCCAGCAGCCCTCATGCGGAGACCCAGTACTTC. This translates into CASSPHAETQYF. Combining the CDR3 with reference TRBV11-2 and TRBJ2-5 gives the whole variable domain EAGVAQSPRYKIIEKRQSVAFWCNPISGHATLYWYQQILGQGPKLLIQFQNNGVVDDSQLPKDRFSAERLKGVDSTLKIQPAKLEDSAVYLCASSPHAETQYFGPGTRLLVL.

This clone was seen only a few times. The chain carries TRBV30 and TRBJ2-7; TRBD2 might be the D (6 bases). CDR3 length: 14 residues. The V end was cut by 7 bases, the J end by 0 bases, with 16 bases between. Germline CDR1 GTSNPN, CDR2 SVGIG (reference sequence). CDR3 amino acids: CASERDSLSYEQYF. The DNA for the CDR3 is TGTGCCTCCGAAAGGGACTCCCTCTCCTACGAGCAGTACTTC.

V usage is TRBV11-2 and J usage is TRBJ2-7, with 7 bases matching TRBD2. Germline CDR1 is SGHAT and CDR2 is FQNNGV. J gave up 10 bases and V 6 bases, and 9 bases lay outside the gene matches. This CDR3 has 12 residues. The CDR3 protein is CASRHPWGGQYF. CDR3 DNA: TGTGCCAGCAGACACCCCTGGGGGGGACAGTACTTC.

J is TRBJ1-4 and V is TRBV7-9; no reliable D call. This CDR3 spans 16 amino acids. Germline CDR1 SEHNR, CDR2 FQNEAQ (reference sequence). Trimming shortened V by 1 base and J by 0 bases, and 9 bases separated the two germline ends. CDR3: CASSLVSGTTNEKLFF. CDR3 DNA sequence: TGTGCCAGCAGCTTAGTATCCGGGACAACTAATGAAAAACTGTTTTTT.

There are a few counts of this clone. The rearrangement links TRBV5-1 to TRBJ2-3; possibly TRBD2 for D (5 bases). Germline V gene data show CDR1 as SGHRS and CDR2 as YFSETQ. This CDR3 region has 17 residues. The germline V and J ends were trimmed by 0 bases and 5 bases, with 19 bases remaining between them. The CDR3 DNA reads TGCGCCAGCAGCTTGGGTAATAGACTAACGGTCCAAGATACGCAGTATTTT. Protein: CASSLGNRLTVQDTQYF.

This clone was observed a few times. V usage is TRBV4-2 and J usage is TRBJ2-1; 10 bases line up with TRBD2. Trimming took 4 bases from V and 5 from J; bases not matched to a gene: 8. The germline CDR1 and CDR2 sequences are LGHNA and YNFKEQ. The CDR3 loop spans 16 amino acids. As DNA, the CDR3 is TGTGCCAGCAGCCCTTCCGGGACTAGCGCAAACAATGAGCAGTTCTTC. This translates into CASSPSGTSANNEQFF.

This clone came up many times. The chain joins TRBV5-1 to TRBJ2-3; no clear D gene. The germline V gene encodes CDR1 SGHRS and CDR2 YFSETQ. This CDR3 is built from 15 residues. V was pared by 3 bases and J by 0 bases, with 11 bases between. CDR3 sequence reads: CASSSIGASTDTQYF. As DNA, the CDR3 is TGCGCCAGCAGCTCGATCGGAGCTAGCACAGATACGCAGTATTTT.

The chain is built from TRBV7-8 and TRBJ2-3, with TRBD1 as a possible D gene (6 bases). V gave up 5 bases and J gave up 1 base, with 13 bases separating them. Looked up from germline, CDR1 is SGHVS and CDR2 is FQNEAQ. The CDR3 contains 15 residues. Here the CDR3 DNA reads TGTGCCAGCAGCCGGACAGTTGATGGCACAGATACGCAGTATTTT. Amino acid sequence: CASSRTVDGTDTQYF.

The CDR3 bases are TGTGCCAGCAGGAAGGGGACAGACCAAGAGACCCAGTACTTC. As protein: CASRKGTDQETQYF. The chain joins TRBV6-5 to TRBJ2-5; 7 nucleotides line up with TRBD1. This CDR3 contains 14 residues. V gave up 6 bases and J gave up 0 bases; unmatched junction bases: 4. Germline V gives CDR1 MNHEY, CDR2 SVGAGI.

This clone was detected a few times. The chain couples TRBV7-8 to TRBJ2-1; D call uncertain. Trimming cost V 3 bases and J 8 bases, with 17 bases left between them. The CDR3 is 15 amino acids. From germline, CDR1 is SGHVS and CDR2 FQNEAQ. The CDR3 protein is CASSLQKSPFHEQFF. Here the CDR3 DNA reads TGTGCCAGCAGCTTGCAGAAATCCCCCTTCCATGAGCAGTTCTTC.

This clone was observed a handful of times. The CDR3 loop reads CATSTGIQPQHF. The CDR3 DNA follows: TGTGCCACCTCGACAGGGATCCAGCCCCAGCATTTT. The V gene is TRBV10-3, the J gene TRBJ1-5; 7 bases are shared with TRBD1. Germline V gene data show CDR1 as ENHRY and CDR2 as SYGVKD. This CDR3 has 12 residues. Trimming at V came to 10 bases and at J to 7 bases, leaving 7 bases not matched to a gene.

V gene TRBV7-2 combines with J gene TRBJ2-2; the match to TRBD1 covers 7 bases. CDR1 is SGHTA, CDR2 FQGNSA, per germline. Trimming at V came to 5 bases and at J to 7 bases, leaving 4 bases not matched to a gene. The CDR3 is made up of 13 amino acids. CDR3 loop: CASSANRGGELFF. The CDR3 DNA reads TGTGCCAGCAGCGCCAACAGGGGCGGGGAGCTGTTTTTT.

As to this clone: The same CDR3 can be traced to other DNA sequences in this sample. The chain recombines TRBV4-1 with TRBJ1-5; no definite D call. The germline V gene has CDR1 MGHRA and CDR2 YSYEKL. The germline V and J ends were trimmed by 4 bases and 4 bases, with 11 bases remaining between them. The CDR3 has 14 residues. CDR3 in amino acids: CASSPREGNQPQHF. CDR3 bases: TGCGCCAGCAGCCCCCGGGAGGGAAATCAGCCCCAGCATTTT.

The chain combines TRBV4-3 with TRBJ2-3; 8 nucleotides line up with TRBD2. The CDR3 runs to 15 residues. V gave up 5 bases and J gave up 1 base; unmatched junction bases: 5. Per germline, CDR1 LGHNA and CDR2 YSLEER. CDR3 coding DNA: TGCGCCAGCAGCTTCAATAGCGGGGGCACAGATACGCAGTATTTT. Amino acid sequence: CASSFNSGGTDTQYF.

This chain links TRBV18 with TRBJ2-5, with TRBD2 matching 8 bases. The V gene's germline CDR1 is KGHSH and CDR2 LQKENI. The CDR3 loop spans 16 amino acids. J was trimmed by 4 bases and V by 2 bases; bases with no gene match: 9. This CDR3 reads CASSPTVTSGGETQYF. CDR3 nucleotide sequence: TGTGCCAGCTCACCAACGGTTACGAGCGGGGGAGAGACCCAGTACTTC.

This clone occurred a few times. The chain combines TRBV27 with TRBJ1-2, with 7 bases fitting TRBD1. V was clipped by 3 bases and J by 6 bases; unmatched bases: 13. The CDR3 covers 16 residues. The germline V gene encodes CDR1 MNHEY and CDR2 SMNVEV (reference sequence). DNA of the CDR3: TGTGCCAGCAGTTTTAGGCTCAACAGGGGTGGCGATGGCTACACCTTC. It yields the protein CASSFRLNRGGDGYTF.